This T cell receptor beta chain was recovered during a study of cytomegalovirus exposure and HLA in healthy donors. These donors, healthy bone marrow donors, were studied. About this clone itself: Antigen specificity is unknown.

The CDR3 has 15 amino acids. Germline V gene sequence: CDR1 LNHDA, CDR2 SQIVND (reference sequence). With 5 bases clipped from V and 4 bases from J, the junction kept 6 bases outside the gene matches. Study-wide results and caveats: For presence/absence analyses, sequencing depth was assumed to be roughly uniform across donors. Most TCR beta V segments were productive about 87% or about 30% of the time in an earlier analysis. Per published accounts, TCR beta sequences correctly predicted the HLA-A and HLA-B alleles of most subjects.

13 Jbeta primers and 60 Vbeta primers were used for the PCR. The protocol was immunoSEQ multiplex PCR, while the TCRdb copy is restricted to in-frame clones and leaves out a portion. The table lists about 200,000 clones, around three quarters of them singletons. The V and J genes are TRBV19 and TRBJ2-1; 9 bases map to TRBD2. Specimen: PBMCs. The TCR sequence derives from a woman in her 30s in good health and CMV-seropositive. The CDR3 nucleotides are TGTGCCAGTAGTGACGGGACTAGCAATTACAATGAGCAGTTCTTC. Protein: CASSDGTSNYNEQFF.